The following is a T cell receptor (beta chain) sequence with its context. Its antigen remains unidentified. This specimen belongs to a study of CD8 T cells in ankylosing spondylitis. Findings of the study overall: Before this, some motif variants had been reported in reactive arthritis synovial fluid and blood. Reported data indicate significant enrichment of disease-linked clones within matched ankylosing spondylitis synovial fluid. Made up of fewer than ten highly homologous variants, a TCR beta motif appeared characteristic of ankylosing spondylitis blood.

5'-RACE, quantitative and with molecular barcodes, yielded the TCR beta libraries. TCRdb re-derived calls from the 5' RACE reads in MiXCR, one entry per CDR3 protein. The sample includes fewer than 400,000 distinct CDR3 sequences, approximately 20% of them seen just once. Trimming pared 5 bases from V and 7 bases from J, leaving 15 bases between. Germline CDR1 reads MDHEN; CDR2 reads SYDVKM. The CDR3 has 13 residues. The clonotype originates from a male donor with ankylosing spondylitis. Input material: blood, either unsorted or a sorted T cell fraction (not recorded which). The chain couples TRBV28 to TRBJ2-7; D not certain. CDR3 in DNA: TGTGCCAGCAGTAACGCCTGGAACTTGGAGCAGTACTTC. Translation: CASSNAWNLEQYF.